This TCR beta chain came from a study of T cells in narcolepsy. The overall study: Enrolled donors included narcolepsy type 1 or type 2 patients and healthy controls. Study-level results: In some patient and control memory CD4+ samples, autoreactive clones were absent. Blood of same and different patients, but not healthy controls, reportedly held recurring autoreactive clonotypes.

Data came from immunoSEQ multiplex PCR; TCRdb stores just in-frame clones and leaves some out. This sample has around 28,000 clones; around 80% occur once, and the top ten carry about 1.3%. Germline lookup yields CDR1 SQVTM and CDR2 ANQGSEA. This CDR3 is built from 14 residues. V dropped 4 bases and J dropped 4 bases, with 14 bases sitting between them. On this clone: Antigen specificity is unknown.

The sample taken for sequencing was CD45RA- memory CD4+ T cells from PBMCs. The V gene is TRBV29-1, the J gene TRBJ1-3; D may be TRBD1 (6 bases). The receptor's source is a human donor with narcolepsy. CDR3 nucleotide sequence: TGCAGCGTTGTCGGGGGGGCGCGAGGAAACACCATATATTTT. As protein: CSVVGGARGNTIYF.